This is a list of T cell receptor beta chains from one sample in a study of regulatory and conventional T cells in RAG deficiency. The protocol was immunoSEQ multiplex PCR, while the TCRdb copy is restricted to in-frame clones and leaves out a portion. The table lists some 35,000 clones, about three quarters of them singletons, with around 3.4% in the top ten. These data are also associated with another study on regulatory T cells.

Input material: CD4+ effector T cells sorted from blood. Receptor source: a human donor in good health. Both conserved end residues are part of each CDR3. The order of the fields is D gene, V gene, J gene, CDR3 protein. D genes are given only for firm matches.

>-|TRBV28|TRBJ1-3
CASSPLPGGNTIYF
>TRBD1|TRBV18|TRBJ2-5
CASSRPQGVLGTQYF
>-|TRBV5-6|TRBJ1-1
CASSFGRDSTEAFF
>-|TRBV9|TRBJ1-2
CASSVTAGAGNYGYTF
>TRBD2|TRBV7-3|TRBJ2-3
CASSLIGLASRLDTQYF
>TRBD1|TRBV4-1|TRBJ2-7
CASSQDRGKYEQYF
>-|TRBV4-2|TRBJ2-3
CASSQAESTDTQYF
>-|TRBV25-1|TRBJ1-1
CASTLGVGEAFF
>-|TRBV28|TRBJ2-5
CASSLWHLQETQYF
>-|TRBV6-1|TRBJ1-6
CASNGQVYNSPLHF
>-|TRBV6-5|TRBJ1-4
CASSYSHGAGEKLFF
>TRBD1|TRBV7-9|TRBJ1-2
CASSQGQGVYGYTF
>-|TRBV15|TRBJ1-5
CATSRGDTTFNQPQHF
>-|TRBV29-1|TRBJ1-2
CSVVEAGNYGYTF